Presented here are 30 T cell receptor beta chains from one specimen sequenced in a study of graft-versus-host responses after intestinal transplantation. The protocol was immunoSEQ multiplex PCR, while the TCRdb copy is restricted to in-frame clones and leaves out a portion. Here the sample spans about 70,000 clones, approximately 96% being singletons. These receptors have no identified antigens. The material was unstimulated CD8+ T cells sorted from spleen or lymph node cells, obtained before intestinal transplant. The receptor source for this set is a human donor who received an intestinal transplant.

V and J are TRBV6-5 and TRBJ1-2; TRBD1 might be the D (5 bases). CDR1 MNHEY and CDR2 SVGAGI come from the germline V gene. Trimming cost V 2 bases and J 2 bases, with 9 bases left between them. This CDR3 spans 14 amino acids. The CDR3 region has the DNA TGTGCCAGCAGTTACGGGGGATCGAACTATGGCTACACCTTC. Translating it yields CASSYGGSNYGYTF.

Turning to this clone: An end of the junction does not agree with germline; a read error may underlie this. The chain links TRBV9 to TRBJ2-3; the D is unclear. The CDR3 loop spans 14 amino acids. The germline V gene encodes CDR1 SGDLS and CDR2 YYNGEE. CDR3 DNA: TGTGCCATCAGCATTATATCGTCCCCAGATACGCAGTATTTT. Its protein product is CAISIISSPDTQYF.

The V and J genes are TRBV29-1 and TRBJ2-7; the match to TRBD2 covers 8 bases. CDR3 length equals 13 residues. CDR1 SQVTM and CDR2 ANQGSEA come from the germline V gene. Trimming at V came to 4 bases and at J to 0 bases, leaving 2 bases not matched to a gene. CDR3 protein: CSVGSGSSYEQYF. The CDR3 DNA reads TGCAGCGTTGGAAGCGGGAGCTCCTACGAGCAGTACTTC.

The V gene is TRBV5-6, the J gene TRBJ2-7; 7 positions match TRBD2. Germline CDR1 SGHDT, CDR2 YYEEEE. The CDR3 has 14 amino acids. V shed 7 bases, J shed 4 bases, and the junction held 11 bases outside the gene matches. The CDR3 region is CASAPGGGTYEQYF. The CDR3 bases are TGTGCCAGCGCCCCTGGCGGGGGAACGTACGAGCAGTACTTC.

The table lists this clone with a few counts. The V call is TRBV5-4, the J call TRBJ1-2, with D perhaps TRBD1 (5 bases). CDR3 length equals 14 residues. V shed 9 bases and J shed 8 bases, with 23 bases lying between them. Germline loops: CDR1 SGHNT, CDR2 YYREEE (reference sequence). The CDR3 sequence: CAILHTGGLGGYTF. The CDR3 region has the DNA TGTGCCATTCTACATACTGGGGGACTGGGGGGCTACACCTTC. Full variable domain (rest looked up from reference TRBV5-4 and TRBJ1-2): ETGVTQSPTHLIKTRGQQVTLRCSSQSGHNTVSWYQQALGQGPQFIFQYYREEENGRGNFPPRFSGLQFPNYSSELNVNALELDDSALYLCAILHTGGLGGYTFGSGTRLTVV.

V and J are TRBV2 and TRBJ1-2, with 7 bases that match TRBD1. The CDR3 runs to 16 residues. V trimming: 2 bases; J trimming: 4 bases; junction bases outside the gene matches: 10. The germline V gene encodes CDR1 SNHLY and CDR2 FYNNEI. CDR3 DNA sequence: TGTGCCAGCAGTGAATCCCACAGGGGTTTGGGCTATGGCTACACCTTC. Translated, it gives CASSESHRGLGYGYTF.

The chain recombines TRBV10-3 with TRBJ1-2; D gene ambiguous. Trimming took off 10 bases at V and 2 bases at J, with 11 bases between the two ends. Looked up from germline, CDR1 is ENHRY and CDR2 is SYGVKD. The CDR3 loop spans 12 amino acids. The DNA of the CDR3 is TGTGCCACACTGGACTCCAACTATGGCTACACCTTC. This gives the protein CATLDSNYGYTF.

The chain recombines TRBV5-1 with TRBJ2-1; D is undetermined. In germline, CDR1 is SGHRS, CDR2 YFSETQ. The germline V and J ends were trimmed by 3 bases and 0 bases, with 10 bases remaining between them. The CDR3 is made up of 15 amino acids. The CDR3 spells CASSWNPSSYNEQFF. The DNA for the CDR3 is TGCGCCAGCAGCTGGAACCCAAGCTCCTACAATGAGCAGTTCTTC.

The V call is TRBV7-7, the J call TRBJ2-7, with D hard to call. This CDR3 has 13 residues. Trimming shortened V by 3 bases and J by 1 base, and 7 bases separated the two germline ends. CDR1 and CDR2 (germline): SSHAT, FNYEAQ (reference sequence). The CDR3 coding sequence is TGTGCCAGCAGCTTGTTAGAATCCTACGAGCAGTACTTC. Its translation: CASSLLESYEQYF. Full variable domain (rest looked up from reference TRBV7-7 and TRBJ2-7): GAGVSQSPRYKVTKRGQDVTLRCDPISSHATLYWYQQALGQGPEFLTYFNYEAQPDKSGLPSDRFSAERPEGSISTLTIQRTEQRDSAMYRCASSLLESYEQYFGPGTRLTVT.

The chain combines TRBV27 with TRBJ2-7, with D perhaps matching TRBD1 (7 bases). The germline CDR1 and CDR2 sequences are MNHEY and SMNVEV (reference sequence). The CDR3 has 15 residues. V dropped 3 bases and J dropped 6 bases, with 18 bases sitting between them. The CDR3 bases are TGTGCCAGCAGTTTTATCGGGGCAGGGGGAGGCGAGCAGTACTTC. This codes for CASSFIGAGGGEQYF.

The rearrangement joins TRBV19 to TRBJ2-5; TRBD1 is a possible D gene (6 bases). The germline gives CDR1 LNHDA, CDR2 SQIVND (reference sequence). V gave up 0 bases and J gave up 4 bases, with 12 bases separating them. The CDR3 runs 15 residues. This CDR3 is CASSIEGTGRETQYF. DNA for the CDR3: TGTGCCAGTAGTATAGAGGGTACAGGGAGAGAGACCCAGTACTTC.

CDR3 loop: CASSPWGQGPSGNTIYF. The CDR3 DNA reads TGCGCCAGCAGCCCCTGGGGACAGGGGCCCTCTGGAAACACCATATATTTT. The chain has TRBV4-1 and TRBJ1-3, with 10 positions matching TRBD1. Germline values: CDR1 MGHRA, CDR2 YSYEKL. Unmatched junction bases numbered 6, after V lost 4 bases and J lost 0 bases. The CDR3 length is 17 residues.

CDR3 coding DNA: TGCAGCGTCCTAGCGGGGTCCTCTTTTGAGCAGTTCTTC. It translates to CSVLAGSSFEQFF. The J gene is TRBJ2-1, the V gene TRBV29-1, with 9 bases that match TRBD2. Germline V gene sequence: CDR1 SQVTM, CDR2 ANQGSEA. The CDR3 spans 13 residues. Germline trimming cut 6 bases from V and 9 bases from J; bases unmatched to any gene: 9.

This chain links TRBV5-1 with TRBJ2-3; 10 nucleotides match TRBD2. Unmatched junction bases numbered 10, after V lost 3 bases and J lost 9 bases. Germline assignment: CDR1 SGHRS and CDR2 YFSETQ. The CDR3 totals 15 residues. The CDR3: CASSSWTSGQGTQYF. The CDR3 DNA sequence: TGCGCCAGCAGCTCCTGGACTAGCGGCCAGGGAACGCAGTATTTT.

This chain joins TRBV19 and TRBJ2-7; D remains ambiguous. Germline CDR1 LNHDA, CDR2 SQIVND (reference sequence). The V and J ends lost 0 bases and 6 bases respectively, with 18 bases between them. The CDR3 consists of 16 residues. CDR3 nucleotide sequence: TGTGCCAGTAGTATAGAGCTGAGACTCCCCCTCTGCGAGCAGTACTTC. This gives the protein CASSIELRLPLCEQYF.

The chain joins TRBV6-5 to TRBJ2-5, with TRBD1 as a possible D gene (5 bases). The CDR3 sequence is 15 residues long. V was cut by 4 bases and J by 5 bases, with 17 bases left in between. The germline V gene encodes CDR1 MNHEY and CDR2 SVGAGI. The CDR3 DNA is TGTGCCAGCAGTTTCTTAGCCAGGGCCGGTGAGACCCAGTACTTC. Translation: CASSFLARAGETQYF.

The chain uses TRBV29-1 and TRBJ1-2; 10 bases match TRBD1. The CDR3 runs to 13 residues. V lost 7 bases, J lost 8 bases, and 10 bases stayed unmatched. Germline V gene data show CDR1 as SQVTM and CDR2 as ANQGSEA. In nucleotides, the CDR3 is TGCAGCGCCGCGGGACAGGGGCGACGAGGCTACACCTTC. This encodes CSAAGQGRRGYTF. The full variable domain, with the rest looked up from reference TRBV29-1 and TRBJ1-2, is SAVISQKPSRDICQRGTSLTIQCQVDSQVTMMFWYRQQPGQSLTLIATANQGSEATYESGFVIDKFPISRPNLTFSTLTVSNMSPEDSSIYLCSAAGQGRRGYTFGSGTRLTVV.

The J gene is TRBJ2-7, the V gene TRBV9; a possible D gene is TRBD1 (6 bases). The V gene lost 2 bases and the J gene lost 0 bases, with 9 bases spanning the gap. The CDR3 covers 14 residues. The V gene's germline CDR1 is SGDLS and CDR2 YYNGEE. CDR3 sequence reads: CASSVGDTSYEQYF. The CDR3 bases are TGTGCCAGCAGCGTGGGGGACACCTCCTACGAGCAGTACTTC.

The CDR3 protein is CASRLGGGTEAFF. The DNA of the CDR3 is TGTGCCAGCAGGCTAGGGGGCGGGACTGAAGCTTTCTTT. The rearrangement uses TRBV6-5 and TRBJ1-1; TRBD1 agrees at 7 bases. From germline, CDR1 is MNHEY and CDR2 SVGAGI. This CDR3 comprises 13 residues. Trimming took 6 bases from V and 5 from J; bases not matched to a gene: 6.

This clone was observed a single time. This chain uses TRBV27 with TRBJ2-1; a possible D gene is TRBD2 (6 bases). Germline loops: CDR1 MNHEY, CDR2 SMNVEV (reference sequence). CDR3 size: 17 residues. Between the trimmed V and J ends, which lost 4 bases and 5 bases, there was a span of 21 bases. CDR3 nucleotide sequence: TGTGCCAGCAGTTCAAGAGTCGGGGGAGTCAGGAACAATGAGCAGTTCTTC. Protein sequence: CASSSRVGGVRNNEQFF.

CDR3 bases: TGTGCCTTTGGAGAAGAGAGCTCCTACGAGCAGTACTTC. It encodes CAFGEESSYEQYF. The J gene is TRBJ2-7, the V gene TRBV5-4; no definite D call. Between the trimmed V and J ends, which lost 10 bases and 0 bases, there was a span of 14 bases. This CDR3 spans 13 amino acids. Germline V gives CDR1 SGHNT, CDR2 YYREEE (reference sequence). The full variable domain, in which reference TRBV5-4 and TRBJ2-7 provide the parts outside the CDR3, is ETGVTQSPTHLIKTRGQQVTLRCSSQSGHNTVSWYQQALGQGPQFIFQYYREEENGRGNFPPRFSGLQFPNYSSELNVNALELDDSALYLCAFGEESSYEQYFGPGTRLTVT.

V usage is TRBV27 and J usage is TRBJ2-7, with D perhaps being TRBD1 or TRBD2 (6 bases each). CDR3 size: 13 residues. CDR1 is MNHEY, CDR2 SMNVEV, per germline (reference sequence). Trimming took 2 bases from V and 4 from J, leaving 9 bases between them. CDR3 sequence (DNA): TGTGCCAGCAGTTTAAGGGGGGCTTACGAGCAGTACTTC. The encoded protein is CASSLRGAYEQYF.

The CDR3 reads CASSEGSGYDEQFF. CDR3 bases: TGTGCCAGCAGTGAAGGATCGGGATACGATGAGCAGTTCTTC. The genes are TRBV6-1 and TRBJ2-1; TRBD2 might be the D (5 bases). The germline CDR1 and CDR2 sequences are MNHNS and SASEGT. This CDR3 has 14 residues. Trimming removed 1 base at V and 8 bases at J, with 12 bases between.

The genes are TRBV5-4 and TRBJ1-3; 10 bases map to TRBD1. The CDR3 extends over 14 amino acids. Germline lookup yields CDR1 SGHNT and CDR2 YYREEE (reference sequence). The V segment lost 4 bases and the J segment 6 bases; nucleotides outside the gene matches: 4. The CDR3 region is CASSTGTGVNTIYF. The CDR3 DNA sequence: TGTGCCAGCAGCACCGGGACAGGGGTAAACACCATATATTTT.

This chain joins TRBV5-1 and TRBJ2-2, with D perhaps matching TRBD1 (6 bases). Trimming stripped 2 bases from V and 7 bases from J, with 12 bases between. From germline, CDR1 is SGHRS and CDR2 YFSETQ. The CDR3 extends over 14 amino acids. CDR3 in DNA: TGCGCCAGCAGCTTACCAGGGGTTGGCGGGGAGCTGTTTTTT. Translated: CASSLPGVGGELFF.

The V and J genes are TRBV10-2 and TRBJ2-1; D is unresolved. Looked up from germline, CDR1 is WSHSY and CDR2 is SAAADI. The CDR3 runs to 17 residues. Trimming cost V 2 bases and J 4 bases, with 18 bases left between them. The CDR3 region is CASSEGGSLLIYNEQFF. DNA of the CDR3: TGCGCCAGCAGTGAGGGTGGTAGCCTCCTGATTTACAATGAGCAGTTCTTC.

The chain links TRBV27 to TRBJ1-2; no firm D call. Germline CDR1 MNHEY, CDR2 SMNVEV (reference sequence). V lost 6 bases to trimming and J lost 4 bases, with 18 bases between them. This CDR3 has 15 residues. CDR3 sequence: CASRKTSKDLYGYTF. For the CDR3, the DNA is TGTGCCAGCAGGAAAACTTCTAAGGATCTCTATGGCTACACCTTC.

The count of this clone is one. CDR3 amino acids: CASSQERGIQETQYF. CDR3 in DNA: TGTGCCAGCAGCCAAGAGCGGGGTATACAAGAGACCCAGTACTTC. The chain is built from TRBV4-2 and TRBJ2-5; TRBD2 is a possible D gene (6 bases). Germline-derived CDR1 and CDR2 are LGHNA and YNFKEQ. The V gene lost 0 bases and the J gene lost 2 bases, with 10 bases spanning the gap. This CDR3 has 15 residues.

This chain links TRBV11-2 with TRBJ2-7; perhaps TRBD2 as D (7 bases). V lost 1 base to trimming and J lost 4 bases, with 14 bases between them. From germline, CDR1 is SGHAT and CDR2 FQNNGV. There are 15 residues in the CDR3. The CDR3, as DNA: TGTGCCAGCAGCTTAGTGGGGGGGGCGGAATACGAGCAGTACTTC. Translation gives CASSLVGGAEYEQYF.

The chain employs TRBV6-6 and TRBJ1-5, with D uncertain. Trimming stripped 2 bases from V and 9 bases from J, with 11 bases between. CDR1 is MNHNY and CDR2 is SVGAGI in the germline V gene (reference sequence). The CDR3 totals 13 residues. The CDR3 reads CASSYPGIWPQHF. The CDR3 DNA reads TGTGCCAGCAGTTACCCAGGTATATGGCCCCAGCATTTT.